This T cell receptor beta chain was retrieved from a study of blood T cell repertoires in COVID-19. On the study more broadly: COVID-19 samples from acute and convalescent phases originated in the United States, Italy and Spain. The cDNA or gDNA used as material had been derived from T cells, B-cell-depleted T cells, or PBMCs.

J gave up 5 bases and V 3 bases, and 14 bases lay outside the gene matches. This CDR3 is 18 amino acids long. Germline CDR1 is LGHDT and CDR2 is YNNKEL (reference sequence). Original processing notes: Amplification from reference gene primers served as the basis for estimated nucleated cell counts. The repertoire was sequenced with immunoSEQ multiplex PCR; TCRdb's copy has only in-frame clones and lacks some. Clonal size and the V and J genes are those of that table, whereas D and trimming came from the DNA. The sample records some 80,000 clones, roughly 82% being singletons. Sequenced material: peripheral blood. The chain recombines TRBV3-1 (or the pseudogene TRBV3-2) with TRBJ2-5; 11 nucleotides match TRBD2. The receptor was derived from a human donor in a cohort sampled during active COVID-19. This chain's CDR3 is CASSQLTSGGALMETQYF. Here the CDR3 DNA reads TGTGCCAGCAGCCAGCTAACTAGCGGGGGAGCCCTCATGGAGACCCAGTACTTC.